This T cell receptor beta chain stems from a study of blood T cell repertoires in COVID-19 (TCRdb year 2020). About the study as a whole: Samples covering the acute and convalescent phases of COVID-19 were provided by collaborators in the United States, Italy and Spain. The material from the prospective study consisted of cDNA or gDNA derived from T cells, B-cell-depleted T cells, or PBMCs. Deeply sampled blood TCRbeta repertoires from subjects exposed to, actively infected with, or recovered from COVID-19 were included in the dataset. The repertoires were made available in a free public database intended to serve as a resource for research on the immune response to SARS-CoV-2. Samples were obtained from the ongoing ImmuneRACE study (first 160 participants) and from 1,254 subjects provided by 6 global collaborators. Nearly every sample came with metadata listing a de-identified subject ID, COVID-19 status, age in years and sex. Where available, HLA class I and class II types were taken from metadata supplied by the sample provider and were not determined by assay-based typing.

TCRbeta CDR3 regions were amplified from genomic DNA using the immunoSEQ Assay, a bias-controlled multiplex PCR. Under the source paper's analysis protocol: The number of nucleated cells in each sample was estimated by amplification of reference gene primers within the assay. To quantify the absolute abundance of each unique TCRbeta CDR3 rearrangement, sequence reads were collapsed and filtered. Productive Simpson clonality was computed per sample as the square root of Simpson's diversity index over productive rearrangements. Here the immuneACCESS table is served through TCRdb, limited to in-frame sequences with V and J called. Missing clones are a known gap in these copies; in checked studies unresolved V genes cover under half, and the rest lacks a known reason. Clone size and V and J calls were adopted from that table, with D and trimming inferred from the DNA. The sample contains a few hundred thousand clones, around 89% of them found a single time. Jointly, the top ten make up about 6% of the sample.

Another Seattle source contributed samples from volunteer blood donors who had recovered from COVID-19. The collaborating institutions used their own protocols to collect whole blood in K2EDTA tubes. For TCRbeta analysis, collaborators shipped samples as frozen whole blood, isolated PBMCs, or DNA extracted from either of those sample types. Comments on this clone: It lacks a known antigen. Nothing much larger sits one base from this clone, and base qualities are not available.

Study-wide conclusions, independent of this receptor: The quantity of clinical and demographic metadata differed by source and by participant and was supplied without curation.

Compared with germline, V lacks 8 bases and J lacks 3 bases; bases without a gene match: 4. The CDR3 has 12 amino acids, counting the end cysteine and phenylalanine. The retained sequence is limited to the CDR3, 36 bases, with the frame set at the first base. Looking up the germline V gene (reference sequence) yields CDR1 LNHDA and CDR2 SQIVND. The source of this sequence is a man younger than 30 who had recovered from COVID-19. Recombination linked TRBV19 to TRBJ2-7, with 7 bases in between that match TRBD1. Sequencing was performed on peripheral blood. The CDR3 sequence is CASGDSYYEQYF. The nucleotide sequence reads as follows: TGTGCCAGTGGGGACAGCTACTACGAGCAGTACTTC.